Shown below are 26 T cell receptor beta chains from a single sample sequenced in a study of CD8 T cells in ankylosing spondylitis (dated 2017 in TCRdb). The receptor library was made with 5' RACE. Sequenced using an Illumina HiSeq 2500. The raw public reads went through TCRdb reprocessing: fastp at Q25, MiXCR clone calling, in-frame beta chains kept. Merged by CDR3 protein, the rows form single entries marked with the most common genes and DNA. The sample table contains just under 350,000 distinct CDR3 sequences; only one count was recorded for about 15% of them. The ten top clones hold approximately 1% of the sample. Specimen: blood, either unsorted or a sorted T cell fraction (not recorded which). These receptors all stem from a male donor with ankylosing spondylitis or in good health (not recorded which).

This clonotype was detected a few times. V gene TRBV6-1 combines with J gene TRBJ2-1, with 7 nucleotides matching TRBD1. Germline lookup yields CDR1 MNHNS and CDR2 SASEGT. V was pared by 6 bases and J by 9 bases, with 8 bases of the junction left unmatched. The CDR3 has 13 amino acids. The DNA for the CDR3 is TGTGCCAGCAGAGCTCGACAGGGCACTGAGCAGTTCTTC. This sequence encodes CASRARQGTEQFF.

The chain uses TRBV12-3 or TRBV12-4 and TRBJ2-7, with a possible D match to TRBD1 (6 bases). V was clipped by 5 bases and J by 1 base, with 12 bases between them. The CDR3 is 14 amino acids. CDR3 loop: CASSPGHQSYEQYF. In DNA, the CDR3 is TGTGCCAGCAGTCCGGGACACCAATCCTACGAGCAGTACTTC.

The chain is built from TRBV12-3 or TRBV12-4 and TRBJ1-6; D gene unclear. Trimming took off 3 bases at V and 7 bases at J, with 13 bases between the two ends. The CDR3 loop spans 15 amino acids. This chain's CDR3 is CASSLLDGGNSPLHF. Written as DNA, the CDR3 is TGTGCCAGCAGTTTGCTCGACGGTGGGAATTCACCCCTCCACTTT.

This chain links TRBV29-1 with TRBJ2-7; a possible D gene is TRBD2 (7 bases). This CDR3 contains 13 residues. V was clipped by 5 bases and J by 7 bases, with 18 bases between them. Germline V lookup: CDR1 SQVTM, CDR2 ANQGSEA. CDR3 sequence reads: CSVSGGALKEQYF. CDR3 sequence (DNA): TGCAGCGTTTCGGGGGGCGCATTGAAGGAGCAGTACTTC.

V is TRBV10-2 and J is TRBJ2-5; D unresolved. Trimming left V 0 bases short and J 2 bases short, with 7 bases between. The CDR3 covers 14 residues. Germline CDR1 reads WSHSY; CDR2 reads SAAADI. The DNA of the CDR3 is TGCGCCAGCAGTGAGTCAAGAGGACAAGAGACCCAGTACTTC. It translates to CASSESRGQETQYF.

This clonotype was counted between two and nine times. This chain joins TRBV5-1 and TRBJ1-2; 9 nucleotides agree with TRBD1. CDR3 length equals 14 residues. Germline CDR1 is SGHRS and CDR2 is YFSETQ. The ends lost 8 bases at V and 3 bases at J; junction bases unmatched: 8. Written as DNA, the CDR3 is TGCGCCAGTGGGGACAGGGATGGCGACTATGGCTACACCTTC. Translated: CASGDRDGDYGYTF.

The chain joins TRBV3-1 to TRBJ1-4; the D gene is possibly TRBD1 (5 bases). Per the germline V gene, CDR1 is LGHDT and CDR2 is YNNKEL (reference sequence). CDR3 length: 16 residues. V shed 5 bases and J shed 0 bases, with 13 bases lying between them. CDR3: CASSDQGSATNEKLFF. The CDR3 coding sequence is TGTGCCAGCAGCGACCAGGGTTCTGCAACTAATGAAAAACTGTTTTTT.

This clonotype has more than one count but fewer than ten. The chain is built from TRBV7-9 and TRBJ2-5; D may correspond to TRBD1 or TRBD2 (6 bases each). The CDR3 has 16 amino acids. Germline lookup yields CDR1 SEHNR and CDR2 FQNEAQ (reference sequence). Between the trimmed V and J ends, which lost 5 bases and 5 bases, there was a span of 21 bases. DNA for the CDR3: TGTGCCAGCAGCCAAGGGGGGACCAGGGACAAGGAGACCCAGTACTTC. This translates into CASSQGGTRDKETQYF.

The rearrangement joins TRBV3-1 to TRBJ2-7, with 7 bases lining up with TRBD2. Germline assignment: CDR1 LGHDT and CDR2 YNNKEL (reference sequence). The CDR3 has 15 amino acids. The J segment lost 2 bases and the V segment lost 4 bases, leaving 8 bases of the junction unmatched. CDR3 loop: CASSRIGGGTYEQYF. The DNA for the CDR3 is TGTGCCAGCAGCCGCATCGGCGGGGGTACCTACGAGCAGTACTTC.

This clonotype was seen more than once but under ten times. The CDR3 here is CASSQGAGVAGYTF. The CDR3 DNA reads as TGTGCCAGCAGCCAGGGGGCAGGGGTGGCTGGCTACACCTTC. V usage is TRBV3-1 and J usage is TRBJ1-2, with D maybe TRBD1 (6 bases). The CDR3 is 14 residues long. CDR1 and CDR2 from the germline V gene are LGHDT and YNNKEL (reference sequence). V lost 3 bases to trimming and J lost 7 bases, with 15 bases between them.

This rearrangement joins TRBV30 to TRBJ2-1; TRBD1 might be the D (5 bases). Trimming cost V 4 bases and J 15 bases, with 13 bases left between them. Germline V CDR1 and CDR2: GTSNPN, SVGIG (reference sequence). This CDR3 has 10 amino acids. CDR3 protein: CAWTQARRFF. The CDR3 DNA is TGTGCCTGGACACAGGCTAGGCGGTTCTTC.

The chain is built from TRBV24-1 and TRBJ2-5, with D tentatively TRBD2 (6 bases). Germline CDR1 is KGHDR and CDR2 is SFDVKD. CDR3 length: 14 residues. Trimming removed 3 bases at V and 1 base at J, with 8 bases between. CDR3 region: CATSDRDSQETQYF. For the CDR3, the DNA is TGTGCCACCAGTGATCGGGACTCCCAAGAGACCCAGTACTTC.

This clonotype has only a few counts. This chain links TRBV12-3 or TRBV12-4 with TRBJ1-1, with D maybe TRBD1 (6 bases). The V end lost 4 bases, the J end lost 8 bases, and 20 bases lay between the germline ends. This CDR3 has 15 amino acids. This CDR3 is CASSSITGGRGEAFF. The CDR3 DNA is TGTGCCAGCAGTTCCATTACGGGGGGGCGAGGGGAAGCTTTCTTT.

DNA for the CDR3: TGTGCCTGGAGTGGTGGACGTGGAGGTTACAATGAGCAGTTCTTC. It translates to CAWSGGRGGYNEQFF. The gene calls are TRBV30 and TRBJ2-1; weak D call: TRBD2 (5 bases). V lost 1 base, J lost 4 bases, and 14 bases lay in between. The length of the CDR3 is 15 residues. CDR1 is GTSNPN, CDR2 SVGIG, per germline (reference sequence).

CDR3 in amino acids: CASSFRGISTEAFF. DNA for the CDR3: TGTGCCAGCAGCTTCAGGGGTATAAGCACTGAAGCTTTCTTT. The chain recombines TRBV5-6 with TRBJ1-1, with a tentative D call TRBD1 (6 bases). CDR3 size: 14 residues. V was shortened by 2 bases and J by 4 bases, with 12 bases between the two germline ends. The germline gives CDR1 SGHDT, CDR2 YYEEEE.

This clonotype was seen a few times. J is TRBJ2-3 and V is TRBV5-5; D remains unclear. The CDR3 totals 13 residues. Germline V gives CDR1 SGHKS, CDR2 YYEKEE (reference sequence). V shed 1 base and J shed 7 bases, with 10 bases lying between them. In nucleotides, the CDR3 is TGTGCCAGCAGCTTGTCGGACCACTATACGCAGTATTTT. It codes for CASSLSDHYTQYF.

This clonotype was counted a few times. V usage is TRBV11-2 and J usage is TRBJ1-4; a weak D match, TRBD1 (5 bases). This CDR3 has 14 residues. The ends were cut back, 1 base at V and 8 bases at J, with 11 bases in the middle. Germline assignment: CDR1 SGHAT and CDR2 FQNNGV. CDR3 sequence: CASSLGGYDEKLFF. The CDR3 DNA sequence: TGTGCCAGCAGCTTAGGGGGGTACGACGAAAAACTGTTTTTT.

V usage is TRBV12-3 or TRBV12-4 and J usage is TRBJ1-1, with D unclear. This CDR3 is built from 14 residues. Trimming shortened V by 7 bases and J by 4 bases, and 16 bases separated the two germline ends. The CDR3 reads CASNLVGWGTEAFF. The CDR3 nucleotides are TGTGCCAGCAATCTGGTGGGGTGGGGCACTGAAGCTTTCTTT.

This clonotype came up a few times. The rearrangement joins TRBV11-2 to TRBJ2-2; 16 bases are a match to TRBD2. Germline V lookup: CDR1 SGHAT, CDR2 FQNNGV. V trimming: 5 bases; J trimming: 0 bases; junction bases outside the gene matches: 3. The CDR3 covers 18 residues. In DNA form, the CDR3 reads TGTGCCAGCAGCCCGGGACTAGCGGGAGGGACGAACACCGGGGAGCTGTTTTTT. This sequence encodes CASSPGLAGGTNTGELFF. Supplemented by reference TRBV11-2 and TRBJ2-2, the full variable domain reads EAGVAQSPRYKIIEKRQSVAFWCNPISGHATLYWYQQILGQGPKLLIQFQNNGVVDDSQLPKDRFSAERLKGVDSTLKIQPAKLEDSAVYLCASSPGLAGGTNTGELFFGEGSRLTVL.

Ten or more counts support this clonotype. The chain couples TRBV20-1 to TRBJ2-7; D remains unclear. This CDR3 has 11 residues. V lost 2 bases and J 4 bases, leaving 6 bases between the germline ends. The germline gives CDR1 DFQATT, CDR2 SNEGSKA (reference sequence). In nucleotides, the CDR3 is TGCAGTGCTAGAAGAGATTACGAGCAGTACTTC. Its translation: CSARRDYEQYF.

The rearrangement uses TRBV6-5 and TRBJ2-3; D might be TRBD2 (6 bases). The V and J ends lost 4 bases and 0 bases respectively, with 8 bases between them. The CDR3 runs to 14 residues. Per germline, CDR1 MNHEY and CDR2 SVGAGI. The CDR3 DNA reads TGTGCCAGCAGTTCCCTAGCGAGCACAGATACGCAGTATTTT. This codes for CASSSLASTDTQYF.

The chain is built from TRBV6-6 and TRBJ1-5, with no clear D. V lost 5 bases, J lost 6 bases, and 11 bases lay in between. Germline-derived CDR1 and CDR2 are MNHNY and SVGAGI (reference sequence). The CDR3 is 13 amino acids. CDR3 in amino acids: CASSLSNSQPQHF. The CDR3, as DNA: TGTGCCAGCAGTCTCTCGAACAGTCAGCCCCAGCATTTT.

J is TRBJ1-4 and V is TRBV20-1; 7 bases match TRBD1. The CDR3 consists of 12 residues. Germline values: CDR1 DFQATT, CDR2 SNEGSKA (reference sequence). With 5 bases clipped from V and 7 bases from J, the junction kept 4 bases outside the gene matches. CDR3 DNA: TGCAGTGCTGAGGGGGCGGCTGAAAAACTGTTTTTT. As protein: CSAEGAAEKLFF.

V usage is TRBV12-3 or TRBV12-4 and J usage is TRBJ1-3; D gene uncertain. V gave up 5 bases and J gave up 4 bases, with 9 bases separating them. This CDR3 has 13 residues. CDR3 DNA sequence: TGTGCCAGCAGTCTTACACAGGGAAACACCATATATTTT. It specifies CASSLTQGNTIYF.

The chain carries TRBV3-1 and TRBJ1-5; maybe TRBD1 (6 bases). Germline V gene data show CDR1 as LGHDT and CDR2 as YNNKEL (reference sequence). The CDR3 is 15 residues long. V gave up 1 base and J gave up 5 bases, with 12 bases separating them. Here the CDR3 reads CASSQGQGPDQPQHF. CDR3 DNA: TGTGCCAGCAGCCAAGGGCAGGGGCCCGATCAGCCCCAGCATTTT.

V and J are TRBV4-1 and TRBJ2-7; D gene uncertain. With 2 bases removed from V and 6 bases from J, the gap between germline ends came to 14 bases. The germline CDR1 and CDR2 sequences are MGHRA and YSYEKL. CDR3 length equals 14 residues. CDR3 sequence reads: CASSQTNAWGEQYF. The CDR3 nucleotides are TGCGCCAGCAGCCAAACCAATGCCTGGGGCGAGCAGTACTTC.